Presented here are 11 T cell receptor beta chains from one specimen sequenced in a study of T cell repertoires in cytomegalovirus infection. TCRdb independently ran MiXCR on the reads; one entry per CDR3 protein. Found here are around 440,000 distinct CDR3 sequences, around 10% of them singletons; the top ten hold roughly 10%. The sample comprised PBMCs. Receptors were obtained from a human donor in good health (CMV status not recorded). Some clones in this sample may be carry-over from other donors' samples.

This clonotype was found many times. The chain has TRBV14 and TRBJ1-1; D might be TRBD1 (6 bases). CDR1 SGHDN and CDR2 FVKESK come from the germline V gene. CDR3 length: 15 amino acids. The V end lost 4 bases, the J end lost 4 bases, and 16 bases lay between the germline ends. The CDR3 DNA sequence: TGTGCCAGCAGCCGACTATCGACAGGTTTCACTGAAGCTTTCTTT. Translated: CASSRLSTGFTEAFF. The full variable domain, its missing parts supplied by reference TRBV14 and TRBJ1-1, is EAGVTQFPSHSVIEKGQTVTLRCDPISGHDNLYWYRRVMGKEIKFLLHFVKESKQDESGMPNNRFLAERTGGTYSTLKVQPAELEDSGVYFCASSRLSTGFTEAFFGQGTRLTVV.

This clonotype has ten or more counts. The chain links TRBV6-5 to TRBJ2-2; 7 nucleotides agree with TRBD2. CDR3 length: 15 amino acids. The germline V gene encodes CDR1 MNHEY and CDR2 SVGAGI. Unmatched junction bases numbered 14, after V lost 11 bases and J lost 5 bases. The CDR3 loop is CAAQPLTGLTGELFF. Written as DNA, the CDR3 is TGTGCCGCCCAACCGCTAACGGGACTAACCGGGGAGCTGTTTTTT.

This clonotype was seen repeatedly, ten times or more. This chain connects TRBV4-2 to TRBJ1-4; a weak D match, TRBD1 (5 bases). The CDR3 sequence is 15 residues long. V was trimmed by 3 bases and J by 10 bases, leaving 18 bases between them. From germline, CDR1 is LGHNA and CDR2 YNFKEQ. The CDR3 region has the DNA TGTGCCAGCAGCCATCCCCGGGACCAAGGAGGAAAACTGTTTTTT. It specifies CASSHPRDQGGKLFF.

This clonotype was seen more than once but under ten times. The J gene is TRBJ2-7, the V gene TRBV6-1; D is unresolved. V was cut by 10 bases and J by 0 bases, with 13 bases left in between. Germline CDR1 and CDR2: MNHNS and SASEGT. This CDR3 is 13 amino acids long. This chain's CDR3 is CATGPWGSYEQYF. The CDR3 DNA is TGTGCCACCGGACCTTGGGGCTCCTACGAGCAGTACTTC.

The sample holds many counts of this clonotype. This rearrangement joins TRBV28 to TRBJ2-2; D remains ambiguous. Germline values: CDR1 MDHEN, CDR2 SYDVKM. Trimming took off 6 bases at V and 6 bases at J, with 17 bases between the two ends. CDR3 length equals 15 residues. The CDR3 DNA follows: TGTGCCAGCAGCCTTGTTGAGTCCTCGGCCGGGGAGCTGTTTTTT. This codes for CASSLVESSAGELFF.

This clonotype was seen a few times. The chain employs TRBV19 and TRBJ2-6; no clear D gene. Trimming left V 5 bases short and J 2 bases short, with 7 bases between. CDR1 LNHDA and CDR2 SQIVND come from the germline V gene (reference sequence). This CDR3 has 14 amino acids. The CDR3 region has the DNA TGTGCCAGTAGTCCTCCGGCTGGGGCCAACGTCCTGACTTTC. It translates to CASSPPAGANVLTF. Combining the CDR3 with reference TRBV19 and TRBJ2-6 gives the whole variable domain DGGITQSPKYLFRKEGQNVTLSCEQNLNHDAMYWYRQDPGQGLRLIYYSQIVNDFQKGDIAEGYSVSREKKESFPLTVTSAQKNPTAFYLCASSPPAGANVLTFGAGSRLTVL.

The table lists this clonotype with many counts. The chain combines TRBV4-2 with TRBJ2-4; no definite D call. The germline V gene encodes CDR1 LGHNA and CDR2 YNFKEQ. The CDR3 loop spans 15 amino acids. Trimming took 0 bases from V and 8 from J, leaving 14 bases between them. CDR3 coding DNA: TGTGCCAGCAGCCAAGATAAACGACCTTGGGACATTCAGTACTTC. Amino acid sequence: CASSQDKRPWDIQYF.

At least ten counts were recorded for this clonotype. The chain has TRBV3-1 and TRBJ1-2; the match to TRBD1 covers 7 bases. The germline V gene encodes CDR1 LGHDT and CDR2 YNNKEL (reference sequence). The V and J ends lost 4 bases and 1 base, in that order; junction bases with no gene match: 6. This CDR3 region has 15 residues. CDR3 nucleotides: TGTGCCAGCAGCCTGGGACAGACACTTAACTATGGCTACACCTTC. Translation: CASSLGQTLNYGYTF.

In the case of this clonotype: A much larger clone differs by one base, so this may be a read error. The genes are TRBV12-5 and TRBJ2-5; 9 nucleotides match TRBD2. Looked up from germline, CDR1 is LGHNT and CDR2 is FRNRAP. The CDR3 length is 14 residues. The CDR3 here is CARGLEGLAETQYF. CDR3 nucleotide sequence: TGTGCTAGAGGTTTAGAAGGACTAGCGGAGACCCAGTACTTC.

This clonotype was seen a handful of times. The V call is TRBV6-5, the J call TRBJ1-5; TRBD1 is a possible D gene (5 bases). This CDR3 is 14 amino acids long. CDR1 is MNHEY, CDR2 SVGAGI, per germline. The V end lost 5 bases, the J end lost 4 bases, and 12 bases lay between the germline ends. The CDR3 protein is CASSPGAVNQPQHF. The CDR3 nucleotides read TGTGCCAGCAGTCCTGGGGCAGTTAATCAGCCCCAGCATTTT.

J is TRBJ2-3 and V is TRBV12-3 or TRBV12-4; 10 nucleotides align to TRBD2. This CDR3 has 15 residues. With V trimmed by 2 bases and J by 11 bases, 10 bases remained unmatched. In DNA, the CDR3 is TGTGCCAGCAGTTTAAGAACTAGCGGGGCCCCCCGGCAGTATTTT. Amino acid sequence: CASSLRTSGAPRQYF.